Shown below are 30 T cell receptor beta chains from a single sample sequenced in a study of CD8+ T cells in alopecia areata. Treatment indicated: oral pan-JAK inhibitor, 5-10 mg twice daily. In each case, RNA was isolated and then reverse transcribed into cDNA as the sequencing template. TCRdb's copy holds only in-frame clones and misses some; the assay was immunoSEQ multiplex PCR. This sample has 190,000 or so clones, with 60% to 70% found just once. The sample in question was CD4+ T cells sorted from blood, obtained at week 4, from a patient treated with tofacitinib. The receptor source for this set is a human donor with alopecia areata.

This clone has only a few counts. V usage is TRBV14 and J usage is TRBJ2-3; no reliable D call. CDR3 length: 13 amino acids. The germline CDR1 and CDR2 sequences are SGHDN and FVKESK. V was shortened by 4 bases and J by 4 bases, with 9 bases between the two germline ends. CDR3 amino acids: CASSPDTADTQYF. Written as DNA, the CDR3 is TGTGCCAGCAGCCCCGACACGGCAGATACGCAGTATTTT.

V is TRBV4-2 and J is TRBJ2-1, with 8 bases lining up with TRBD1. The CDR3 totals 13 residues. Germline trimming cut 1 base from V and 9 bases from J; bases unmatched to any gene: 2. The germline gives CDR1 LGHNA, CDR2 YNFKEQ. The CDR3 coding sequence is TGTGCCAGCAGCCAAGGAGGACAGGGTGAGCAGTTCTTC. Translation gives CASSQGGQGEQFF.

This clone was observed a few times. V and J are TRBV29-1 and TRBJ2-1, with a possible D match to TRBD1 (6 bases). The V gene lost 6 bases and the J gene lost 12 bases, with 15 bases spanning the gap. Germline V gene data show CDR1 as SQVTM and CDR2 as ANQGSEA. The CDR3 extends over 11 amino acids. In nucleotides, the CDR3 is TGCAGCGTGCACAGGGAGCCCCCGCAGTTCTTC. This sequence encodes CSVHREPPQFF.

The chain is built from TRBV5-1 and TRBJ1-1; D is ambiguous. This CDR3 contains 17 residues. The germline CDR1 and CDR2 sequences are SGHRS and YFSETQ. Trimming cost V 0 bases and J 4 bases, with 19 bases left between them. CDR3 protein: CASSLVDRPPVGTEAFF. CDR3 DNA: TGCGCCAGCAGCTTGGTAGACCGGCCTCCGGTGGGCACTGAAGCTTTCTTT.

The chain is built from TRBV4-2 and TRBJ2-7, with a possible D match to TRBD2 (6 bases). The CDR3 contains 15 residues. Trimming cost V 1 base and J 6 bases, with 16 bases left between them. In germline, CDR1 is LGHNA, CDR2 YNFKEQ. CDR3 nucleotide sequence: TGTGCCAGCAGCCAAGCGGCCGGGGGTCTAGGCGAGCAGTACTTC. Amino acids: CASSQAAGGLGEQYF.

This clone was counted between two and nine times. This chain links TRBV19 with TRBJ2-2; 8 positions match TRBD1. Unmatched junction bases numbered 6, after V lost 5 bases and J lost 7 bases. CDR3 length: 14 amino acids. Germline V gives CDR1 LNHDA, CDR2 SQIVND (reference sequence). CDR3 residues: CASSADRVIGELFF. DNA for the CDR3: TGTGCCAGTAGTGCGGACAGGGTAATCGGGGAGCTGTTTTTT. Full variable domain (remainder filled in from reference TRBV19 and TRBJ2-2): DGGITQSPKYLFRKEGQNVTLSCEQNLNHDAMYWYRQDPGQGLRLIYYSQIVNDFQKGDIAEGYSVSREKKESFPLTVTSAQKNPTAFYLCASSADRVIGELFFGEGSRLTVL.

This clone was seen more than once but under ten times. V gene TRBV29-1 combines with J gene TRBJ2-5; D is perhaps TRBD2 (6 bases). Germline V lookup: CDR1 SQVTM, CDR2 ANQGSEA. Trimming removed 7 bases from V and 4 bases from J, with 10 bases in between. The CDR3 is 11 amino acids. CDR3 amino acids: CSAGTLETQYF. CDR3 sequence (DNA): TGCAGCGCCGGGACTCTAGAGACCCAGTACTTC. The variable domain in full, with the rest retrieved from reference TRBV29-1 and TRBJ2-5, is SAVISQKPSRDICQRGTSLTIQCQVDSQVTMMFWYRQQPGQSLTLIATANQGSEATYESGFVIDKFPISRPNLTFSTLTVSNMSPEDSSIYLCSAGTLETQYFGPGTRLLVL.

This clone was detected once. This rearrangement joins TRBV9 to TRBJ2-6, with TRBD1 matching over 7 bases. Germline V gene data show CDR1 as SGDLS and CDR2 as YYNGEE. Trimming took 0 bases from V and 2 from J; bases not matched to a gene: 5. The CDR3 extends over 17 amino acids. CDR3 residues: CASSVAPGGAGANVLTF. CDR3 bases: TGTGCCAGCAGCGTAGCCCCAGGGGGTGCTGGGGCCAACGTCCTGACTTTC.

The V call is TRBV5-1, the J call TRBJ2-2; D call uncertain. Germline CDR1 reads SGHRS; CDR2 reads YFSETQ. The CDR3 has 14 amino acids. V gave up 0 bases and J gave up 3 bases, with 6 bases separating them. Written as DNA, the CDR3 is TGCGCCAGCAGCTTGGCCCTGGACACCGGGGAGCTGTTTTTT. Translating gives CASSLALDTGELFF.

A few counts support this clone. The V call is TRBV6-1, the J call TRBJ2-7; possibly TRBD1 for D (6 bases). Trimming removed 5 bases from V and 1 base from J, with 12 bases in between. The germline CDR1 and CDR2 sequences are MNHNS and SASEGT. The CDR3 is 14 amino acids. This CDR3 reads CASSFHRESYEQYF. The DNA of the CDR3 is TGTGCCAGCAGTTTCCACAGGGAATCCTACGAGCAGTACTTC.

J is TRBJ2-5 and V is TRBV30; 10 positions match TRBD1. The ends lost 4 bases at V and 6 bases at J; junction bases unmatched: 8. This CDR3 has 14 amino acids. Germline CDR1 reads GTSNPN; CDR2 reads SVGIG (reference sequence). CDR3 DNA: TGTGCCTGGACTCGGGGACAGGGGCTCAAGACCCAGTACTTC. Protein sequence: CAWTRGQGLKTQYF.

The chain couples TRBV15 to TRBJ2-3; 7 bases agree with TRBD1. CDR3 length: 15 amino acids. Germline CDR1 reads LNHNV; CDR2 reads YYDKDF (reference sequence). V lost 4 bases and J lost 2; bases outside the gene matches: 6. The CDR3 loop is CATSTGTAYTDTQYF. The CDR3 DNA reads TGTGCCACCAGCACCGGGACAGCGTACACAGATACGCAGTATTTT.

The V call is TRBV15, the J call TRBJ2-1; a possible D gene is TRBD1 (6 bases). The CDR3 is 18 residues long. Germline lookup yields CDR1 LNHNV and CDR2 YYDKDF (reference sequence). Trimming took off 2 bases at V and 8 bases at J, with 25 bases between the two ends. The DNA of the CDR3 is TGTGCCACCAGCAGACCCGAAAGGGTGACAGGACGAACCGATGAGCAGTTCTTC. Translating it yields CATSRPERVTGRTDEQFF.

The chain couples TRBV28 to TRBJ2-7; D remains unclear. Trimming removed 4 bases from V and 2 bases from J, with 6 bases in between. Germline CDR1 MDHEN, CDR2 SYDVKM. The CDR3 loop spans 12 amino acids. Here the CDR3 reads CASSSSPYEQYF. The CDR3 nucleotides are TGTGCCAGCAGTTCCTCCCCCTACGAGCAGTACTTC. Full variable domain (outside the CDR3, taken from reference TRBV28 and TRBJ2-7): DVKVTQSSRYLVKRTGEKVFLECVQDMDHENMFWYRQDPGLGLRLIYFSYDVKMKEKGDIPEGYSVSREKKERFSLILESASTNQTSMYLCASSSSPYEQYFGPGTRLTVT.

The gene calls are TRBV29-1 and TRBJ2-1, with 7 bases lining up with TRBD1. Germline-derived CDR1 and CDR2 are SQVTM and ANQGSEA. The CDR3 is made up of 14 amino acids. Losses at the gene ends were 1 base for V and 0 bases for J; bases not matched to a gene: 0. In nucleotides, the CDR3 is TGCAGCGTTGAAGGGGACAGCTCCTACAATGAGCAGTTCTTC. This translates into CSVEGDSSYNEQFF.

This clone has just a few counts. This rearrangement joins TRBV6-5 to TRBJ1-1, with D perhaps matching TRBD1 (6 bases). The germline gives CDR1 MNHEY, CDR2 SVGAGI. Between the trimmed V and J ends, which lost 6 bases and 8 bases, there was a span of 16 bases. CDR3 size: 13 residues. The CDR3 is CASSQPGTPEAFF. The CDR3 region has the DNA TGTGCCAGCAGCCAACCCGGGACACCGGAAGCTTTCTTT.

The CDR3 DNA sequence: TGCAGCGTTGTCCGGGCAGCCAACTATGGCTACACCTTC. Translating it yields CSVVRAANYGYTF. The chain is built from TRBV29-1 and TRBJ1-2; D is uncertain. V lost 4 bases and J lost 2, with 11 bases in between. There are 13 residues in the CDR3. Germline loops: CDR1 SQVTM, CDR2 ANQGSEA. The full variable domain, in which reference TRBV29-1 and TRBJ1-2 provide the parts outside the CDR3, is SAVISQKPSRDICQRGTSLTIQCQVDSQVTMMFWYRQQPGQSLTLIATANQGSEATYESGFVIDKFPISRPNLTFSTLTVSNMSPEDSSIYLCSVVRAANYGYTFGSGTRLTVV.

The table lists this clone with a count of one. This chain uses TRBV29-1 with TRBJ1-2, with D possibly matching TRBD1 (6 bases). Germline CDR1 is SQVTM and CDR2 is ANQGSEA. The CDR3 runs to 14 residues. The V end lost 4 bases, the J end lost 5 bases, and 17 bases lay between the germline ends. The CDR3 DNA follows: TGCAGCGTTGCCCGGGACAATTCCGGTTATGGCTACACCTTC. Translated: CSVARDNSGYGYTF.

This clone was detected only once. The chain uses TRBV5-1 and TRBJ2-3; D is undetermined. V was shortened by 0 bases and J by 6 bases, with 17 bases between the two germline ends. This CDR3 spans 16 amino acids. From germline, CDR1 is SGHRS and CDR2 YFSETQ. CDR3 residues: CASSLGVSPVWDTQYF. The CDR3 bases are TGCGCCAGCAGCTTGGGGGTCTCTCCCGTGTGGGATACGCAGTATTTT.

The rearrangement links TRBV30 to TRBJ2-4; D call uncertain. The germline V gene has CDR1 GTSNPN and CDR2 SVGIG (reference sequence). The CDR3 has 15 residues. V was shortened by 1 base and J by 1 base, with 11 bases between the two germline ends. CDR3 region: CAWSDGPTAKNIQYF. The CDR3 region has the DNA TGTGCCTGGAGTGACGGACCTACGGCCAAAAACATTCAGTACTTC.

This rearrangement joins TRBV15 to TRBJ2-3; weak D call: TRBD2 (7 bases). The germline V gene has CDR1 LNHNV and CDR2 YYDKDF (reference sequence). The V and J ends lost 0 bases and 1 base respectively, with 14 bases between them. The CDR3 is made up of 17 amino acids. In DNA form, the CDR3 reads TGTGCCACCAGCAGAGATCAGGCGGGGGCCCGCACAGATACGCAGTATTTT. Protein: CATSRDQAGARTDTQYF.

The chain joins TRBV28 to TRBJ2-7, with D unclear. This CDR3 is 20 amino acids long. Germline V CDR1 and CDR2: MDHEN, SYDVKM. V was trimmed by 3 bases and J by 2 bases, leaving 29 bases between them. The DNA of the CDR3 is TGTGCCAGCAGTTTTTCGCACGGGTTGGGTCGCGAGACGGGTCCCTACGAGCAGTACTTC. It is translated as CASSFSHGLGRETGPYEQYF.

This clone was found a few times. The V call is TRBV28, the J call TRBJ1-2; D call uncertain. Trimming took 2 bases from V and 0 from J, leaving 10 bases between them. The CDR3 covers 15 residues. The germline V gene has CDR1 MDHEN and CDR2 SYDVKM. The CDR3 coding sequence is TGTGCCAGCAGTTTACCTTCATTAGCTAACTATGGCTACACCTTC. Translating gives CASSLPSLANYGYTF.

CDR3 in DNA: TGTGCCAGCAGTGCCCGGACCGTTAATAGCAATCAGCCCCAGCATTTT. Its translation is CASSARTVNSNQPQHF. The chain links TRBV6-1 to TRBJ1-5; no clear D gene. Germline values: CDR1 MNHNS, CDR2 SASEGT. Trimming pared 4 bases from V and 0 bases from J, leaving 13 bases between. This CDR3 has 16 amino acids.

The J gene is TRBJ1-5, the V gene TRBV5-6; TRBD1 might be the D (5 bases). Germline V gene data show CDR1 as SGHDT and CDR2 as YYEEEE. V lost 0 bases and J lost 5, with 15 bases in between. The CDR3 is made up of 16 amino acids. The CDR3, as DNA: TGTGCCAGCAGCTTGGGCCACTGGGGGAGGGATCAGCCCCAGCATTTT. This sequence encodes CASSLGHWGRDQPQHF.

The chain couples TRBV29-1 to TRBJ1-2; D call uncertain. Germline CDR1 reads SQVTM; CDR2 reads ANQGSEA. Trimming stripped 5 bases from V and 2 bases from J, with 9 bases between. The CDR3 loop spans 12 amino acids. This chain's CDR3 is CSVSARNYGYTF. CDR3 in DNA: TGCAGCGTTTCAGCAAGGAACTATGGCTACACCTTC.

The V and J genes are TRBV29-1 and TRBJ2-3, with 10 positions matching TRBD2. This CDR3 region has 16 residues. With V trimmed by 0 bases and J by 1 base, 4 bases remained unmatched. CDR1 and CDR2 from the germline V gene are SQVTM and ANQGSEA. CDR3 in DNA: TGCAGCGTTGAAGAGGCCCTAGCGGGGGGCACAGATACGCAGTATTTT. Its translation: CSVEEALAGGTDTQYF.

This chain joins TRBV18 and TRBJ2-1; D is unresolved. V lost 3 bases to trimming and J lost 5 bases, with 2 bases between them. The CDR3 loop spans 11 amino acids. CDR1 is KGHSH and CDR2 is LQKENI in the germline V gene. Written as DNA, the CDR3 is TGTGCCAGCTCACCGGACAATGAGCAGTTCTTC. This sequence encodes CASSPDNEQFF. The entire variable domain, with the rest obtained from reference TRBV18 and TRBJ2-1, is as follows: NAGVMQNPRHLVRRRGQEARLRCSPMKGHSHVYWYRQLPEEGLKFMVYLQKENIIDESGMPKERFSAEFPKEGPSILRIQQVVRGDSAAYFCASSPDNEQFFGPGTRLTVL.

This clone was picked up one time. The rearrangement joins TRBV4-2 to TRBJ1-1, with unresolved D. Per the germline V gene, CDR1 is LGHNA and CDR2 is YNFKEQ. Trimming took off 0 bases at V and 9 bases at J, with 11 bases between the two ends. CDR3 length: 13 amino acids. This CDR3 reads CASSQENLSQAFF. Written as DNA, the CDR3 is TGTGCCAGCAGCCAAGAGAATTTGTCTCAAGCTTTCTTT.

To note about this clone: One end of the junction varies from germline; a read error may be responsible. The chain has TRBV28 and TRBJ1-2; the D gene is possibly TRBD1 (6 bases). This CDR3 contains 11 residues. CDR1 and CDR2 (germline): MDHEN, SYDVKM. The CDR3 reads CASSFRNRASF. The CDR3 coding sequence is TGTGCCAGCAGTTTCCGGAACAGGGCGTCCTTC.